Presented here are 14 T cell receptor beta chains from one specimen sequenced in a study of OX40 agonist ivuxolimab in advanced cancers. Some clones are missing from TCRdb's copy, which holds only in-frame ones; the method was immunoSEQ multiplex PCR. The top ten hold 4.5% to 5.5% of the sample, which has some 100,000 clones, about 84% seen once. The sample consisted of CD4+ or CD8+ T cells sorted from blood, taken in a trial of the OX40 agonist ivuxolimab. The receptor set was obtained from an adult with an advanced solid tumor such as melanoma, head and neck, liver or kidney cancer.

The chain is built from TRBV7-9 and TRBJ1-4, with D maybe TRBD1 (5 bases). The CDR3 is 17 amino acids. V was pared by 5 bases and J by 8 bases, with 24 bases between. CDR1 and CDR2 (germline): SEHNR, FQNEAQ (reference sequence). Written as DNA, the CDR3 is TGTGCCAGCAGCGGCAGATCCCGGGTAGGGGTGGGCGAAAAACTGTTTTTT. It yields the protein CASSGRSRVGVGEKLFF.

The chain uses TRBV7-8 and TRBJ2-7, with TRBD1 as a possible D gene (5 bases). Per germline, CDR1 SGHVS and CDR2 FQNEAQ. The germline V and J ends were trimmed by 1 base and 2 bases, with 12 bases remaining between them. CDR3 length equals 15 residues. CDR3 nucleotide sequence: TGTGCCAGCAGCTTAGAGGTTAGGGGCCCCTACGAGCAGTACTTC. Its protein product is CASSLEVRGPYEQYF.

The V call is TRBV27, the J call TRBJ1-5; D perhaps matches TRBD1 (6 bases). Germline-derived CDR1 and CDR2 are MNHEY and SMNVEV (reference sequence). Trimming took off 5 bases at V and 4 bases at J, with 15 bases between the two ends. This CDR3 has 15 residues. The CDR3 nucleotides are TGTGCCAGCAGTCCGTTACGGGACACAAATCAGCCCCAGCATTTT. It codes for CASSPLRDTNQPQHF.

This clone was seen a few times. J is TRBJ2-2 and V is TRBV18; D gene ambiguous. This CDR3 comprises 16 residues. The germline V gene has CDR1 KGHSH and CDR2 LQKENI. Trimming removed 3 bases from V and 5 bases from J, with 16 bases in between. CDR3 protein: CASSPGSALVTGELFF. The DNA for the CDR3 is TGTGCCAGCTCACCGGGCAGCGCCCTTGTAACCGGGGAGCTGTTTTTT. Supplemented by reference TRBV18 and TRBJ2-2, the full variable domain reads NAGVMQNPRHLVRRRGQEARLRCSPMKGHSHVYWYRQLPEEGLKFMVYLQKENIIDESGMPKERFSAEFPKEGPSILRIQQVVRGDSAAYFCASSPGSALVTGELFFGEGSRLTVL.

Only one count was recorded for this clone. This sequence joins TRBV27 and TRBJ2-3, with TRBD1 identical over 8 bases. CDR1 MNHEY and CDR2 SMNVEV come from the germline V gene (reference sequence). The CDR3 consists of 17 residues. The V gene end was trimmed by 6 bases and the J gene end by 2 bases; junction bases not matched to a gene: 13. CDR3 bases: TGTGCCAGCAGCAGAACCTGGGACAGGACACTCACAGATACGCAGTATTTT. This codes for CASSRTWDRTLTDTQYF.

This chain's CDR3 is CASSPPEAAYNSPLHF. The CDR3 region has the DNA TGTGCCAGCTCACCACCGGAGGCAGCATATAATTCACCCCTCCACTTT. The chain has TRBV18 and TRBJ1-6, with no clear D. The CDR3 is 16 residues long. Germline V gives CDR1 KGHSH, CDR2 LQKENI. The ends were cut back, 0 bases at V and 4 bases at J, with 10 bases in the middle.

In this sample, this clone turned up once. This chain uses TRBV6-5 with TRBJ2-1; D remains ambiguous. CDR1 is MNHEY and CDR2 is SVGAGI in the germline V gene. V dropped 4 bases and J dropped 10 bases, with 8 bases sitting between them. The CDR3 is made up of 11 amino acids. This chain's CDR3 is CASSSLREQFF. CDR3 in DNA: TGTGCCAGCAGTTCCCTTCGGGAGCAGTTCTTC.

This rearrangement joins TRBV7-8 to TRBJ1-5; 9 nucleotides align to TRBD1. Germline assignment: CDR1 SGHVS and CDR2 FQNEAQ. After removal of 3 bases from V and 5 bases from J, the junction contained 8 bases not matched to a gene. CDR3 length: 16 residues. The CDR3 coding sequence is TGTGCCAGCAGCTTTGGACAGGGGTTAGCCTATCAGCCCCAGCATTTT. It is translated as CASSFGQGLAYQPQHF.

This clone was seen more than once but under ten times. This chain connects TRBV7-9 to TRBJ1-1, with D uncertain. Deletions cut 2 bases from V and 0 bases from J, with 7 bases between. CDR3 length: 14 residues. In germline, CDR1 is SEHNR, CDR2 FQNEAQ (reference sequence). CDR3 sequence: CASSLSRLNTEAFF. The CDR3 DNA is TGTGCCAGCAGCTTATCCCGCCTGAACACTGAAGCTTTCTTT.

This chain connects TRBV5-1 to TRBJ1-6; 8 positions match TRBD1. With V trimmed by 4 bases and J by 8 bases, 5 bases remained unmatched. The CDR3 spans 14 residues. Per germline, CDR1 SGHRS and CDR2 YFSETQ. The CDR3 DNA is TGCGCCAGCAGCCCGGACAGGGAATATTCACCCCTCCACTTT. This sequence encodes CASSPDREYSPLHF.

The CDR3 sequence is CASSEGQTGNTIYF. In nucleotides, the CDR3 is TGTGCCAGCAGTGAAGGCCAGACTGGAAACACCATATATTTT. This chain links TRBV2 with TRBJ1-3; D is ambiguous. CDR1 SNHLY and CDR2 FYNNEI come from the germline V gene. Trimming stripped 1 base from V and 2 bases from J, with 6 bases between. The CDR3 totals 14 residues.

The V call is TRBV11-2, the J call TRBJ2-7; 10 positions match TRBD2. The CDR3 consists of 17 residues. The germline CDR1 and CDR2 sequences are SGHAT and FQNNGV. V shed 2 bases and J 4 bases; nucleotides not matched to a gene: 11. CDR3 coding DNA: TGTGCCAGCAGCTTACCCCCTGGACTAGCGGATCGGTACGAGCAGTACTTC. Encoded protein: CASSLPPGLADRYEQYF.

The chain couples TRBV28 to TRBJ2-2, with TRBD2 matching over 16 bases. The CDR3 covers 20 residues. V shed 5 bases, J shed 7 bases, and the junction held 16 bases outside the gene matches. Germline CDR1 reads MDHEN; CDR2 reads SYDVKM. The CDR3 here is CASSGGSGGLAGGPVGELFF. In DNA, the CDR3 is TGTGCCAGCAGTGGTGGATCTGGGGGACTAGCGGGAGGGCCCGTCGGGGAGCTGTTTTTT.

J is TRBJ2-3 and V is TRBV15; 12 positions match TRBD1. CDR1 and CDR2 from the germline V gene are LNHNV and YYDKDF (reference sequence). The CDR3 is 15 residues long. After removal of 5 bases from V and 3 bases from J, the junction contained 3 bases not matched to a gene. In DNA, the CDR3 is TGTGCCACCAGCCCGGGACAGGGGGCTACAGATACGCAGTATTTT. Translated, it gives CATSPGQGATDTQYF.